These 31 T cell receptor beta chains came from one sample sequenced in a study of blood T cell repertoires in COVID-19. Using immunoSEQ multiplex PCR, the repertoire was profiled, and TCRdb retains in-frame clones only, with some absent. The table lists roughly 99,000 clones, roughly 90% of them singletons. The sequencing input was peripheral blood. These receptors were collected from a middle-aged man with active or convalescent COVID-19.

This clone appeared a single time. The rearrangement uses TRBV19 and TRBJ1-2, with D perhaps TRBD1 (6 bases). This CDR3 is built from 12 residues. Looked up from germline, CDR1 is LNHDA and CDR2 is SQIVND (reference sequence). Trimming stripped 6 bases from V and 3 bases from J, with 8 bases between. CDR3 region: CASRGQHYGYTF. CDR3 coding DNA: TGTGCCAGTAGAGGACAGCACTATGGCTACACCTTC.

This chain connects TRBV6-8 to TRBJ2-7, with D perhaps TRBD2 (5 bases). This CDR3 spans 14 amino acids. V was clipped by 4 bases and J by 2 bases, with 12 bases between them. CDR1 MNHGY and CDR2 SAAAGT come from the germline V gene. The CDR3 sequence is CASSFLTNTYEQYF. The CDR3 coding sequence is TGTGCCAGCAGTTTCCTGACTAACACCTACGAGCAGTACTTC.

J is TRBJ2-2 and V is TRBV7-9, with D possibly being TRBD1 (5 bases). The CDR3 is made up of 13 amino acids. Per the germline V gene, CDR1 is SEHNR and CDR2 is FQNEAQ (reference sequence). Trimming cost V 10 bases and J 4 bases, with 13 bases left between them. The DNA of the CDR3 is TGTGCCACCCATCAGGGCAGCACCGGGGAGCTGTTTTTT. It yields the protein CATHQGSTGELFF.

The genes are TRBV28 and TRBJ1-5, with D unresolved. The V end was cut by 2 bases, the J end by 7 bases, with 12 bases between. CDR3 size: 14 residues. Germline CDR1 reads MDHEN; CDR2 reads SYDVKM. The CDR3 loop reads CASSLISAEQPQHF. In DNA, the CDR3 is TGTGCCAGCAGTTTAATCTCCGCCGAGCAGCCCCAGCATTTT.

The rearrangement uses TRBV9 and TRBJ1-1; D ambiguous. Germline loops: CDR1 SGDLS, CDR2 YYNGEE. V lost 1 base, J lost 3 bases, and 7 bases lay in between. This CDR3 has 13 amino acids. In DNA form, the CDR3 reads TGTGCCAGCAGCGTAAAGCGGGACACTGAAGCTTTCTTT. This encodes CASSVKRDTEAFF.

V gene TRBV7-6 combines with J gene TRBJ2-1, with TRBD1 as a possible D gene (6 bases). This CDR3 has 15 residues. Germline lookup yields CDR1 SGHVS and CDR2 FNYEAQ. Trimming left V 5 bases short and J 2 bases short, with 13 bases between. CDR3 DNA: TGTGCCAGCAGCCCCCTAGGGGACACCTACAATGAGCAGTTCTTC. Translated, it gives CASSPLGDTYNEQFF. Full variable domain (missing parts from reference TRBV7-6 and TRBJ2-1): GAGVSQSPRYKVTKRGQDVALRCDPISGHVSLYWYRQALGQGPEFLTYFNYEAQQDKSGLPNDRFSAERPEGSISTLTIQRTEQRDSAMYRCASSPLGDTYNEQFFGPGTRLTVL.

This CDR3 reads CASSLDRLLNYGYTF. The CDR3 DNA is TGTGCCAGCAGTCTTGACAGGCTGCTAAACTATGGCTACACCTTC. The chain joins TRBV28 to TRBJ1-2, with D perhaps matching TRBD1 (6 bases). Germline CDR1 and CDR2: MDHEN and SYDVKM. The CDR3 covers 15 residues. The V end was cut by 5 bases, the J end by 2 bases, with 15 bases between.

The CDR3 sequence is CASSSTGTSVYEQYF. The CDR3 DNA reads as TGCGCCAGCAGCTCGACAGGGACTAGCGTCTACGAGCAGTACTTC. V and J are TRBV5-1 and TRBJ2-7, with TRBD2 identical over 10 bases. With V trimmed by 3 bases and J by 3 bases, 6 bases remained unmatched. CDR1 is SGHRS and CDR2 is YFSETQ in the germline V gene. The length of the CDR3 is 15 residues.

The genes are TRBV4-2 and TRBJ1-4; no clear D. The germline gives CDR1 LGHNA, CDR2 YNFKEQ. The V gene lost 0 bases and the J gene lost 3 bases, with 14 bases spanning the gap. The CDR3 extends over 17 amino acids. The CDR3 DNA follows: TGTGCCAGCAGCCAAGATCTAAACGAAGCCTCTAATGAAAAACTGTTTTTT. Translated, it gives CASSQDLNEASNEKLFF.

The genes are TRBV10-3 and TRBJ1-5; perhaps TRBD1 as D (6 bases). V was clipped by 6 bases and J by 3 bases, with 15 bases between them. In germline, CDR1 is ENHRY, CDR2 SYGVKD. There are 15 residues in the CDR3. The CDR3: CAISRTNRDNQPQHF. The CDR3 DNA reads TGTGCCATCAGCCGAACCAACAGGGACAATCAGCCCCAGCATTTT.

This rearrangement joins TRBV5-6 to TRBJ2-5; D gene uncertain. This CDR3 is 11 amino acids long. V lost 0 bases, J lost 5 bases, and 2 bases lay in between. The germline V gene encodes CDR1 SGHDT and CDR2 YYEEEE. The CDR3 protein is CASSLAETQYF. The CDR3, as DNA: TGTGCCAGCAGCTTGGCGGAGACCCAGTACTTC.

The chain carries TRBV7-9 and TRBJ1-1, with D unresolved. The ends were cut back, 4 bases at V and 0 bases at J, with 6 bases in the middle. Germline values: CDR1 SEHNR, CDR2 FQNEAQ (reference sequence). CDR3 size: 13 residues. For the CDR3, the DNA is TGTGCCAGCAGCTGGGAGTTGAACACTGAAGCTTTCTTT. Translating it yields CASSWELNTEAFF.

The gene calls are TRBV28 and TRBJ2-7; 7 positions agree with TRBD1. The CDR3 extends over 15 amino acids. From germline, CDR1 is MDHEN and CDR2 SYDVKM. V was clipped by 5 bases and J by 0 bases; unmatched bases: 7. In nucleotides, the CDR3 is TGTGCCAGCAGTACACCGGGACAGATCTCCTACGAGCAGTACTTC. This translates into CASSTPGQISYEQYF.

The gene calls are TRBV19 and TRBJ1-2; D might be TRBD1 (6 bases). CDR3 length: 14 amino acids. Per the germline V gene, CDR1 is LNHDA and CDR2 is SQIVND (reference sequence). Trimming shortened V by 8 bases and J by 6 bases, and 19 bases separated the two germline ends. The CDR3 protein is CASHRVSVGDGYTF. CDR3 DNA sequence: TGTGCCAGTCACAGGGTTTCAGTTGGAGATGGCTACACCTTC.

The genes are TRBV21-1 and TRBJ1-4; no check of the table's D call, TRBD1, against the DNA was made. TRBV21-1 corresponds to a pseudogene. This CDR3 spans 18 amino acids. The CDR3 coding sequence is TGTGCCAGCAGCAGGGATGAATGGACAGGGAACGTGTGGGAAAAACTGTTTTTT. Translating it yields CASSRDEWTGNVWEKLFF.

The rearrangement joins TRBV6-2 or TRBV6-3 to TRBJ1-5, with D unclear. This CDR3 spans 13 amino acids. Trimming cost V 2 bases and J 6 bases, with 8 bases left between them. Germline V gene sequence: CDR1 MNHEY, CDR2 SVGEGT. CDR3 sequence reads: CASSYPASQPQHF. CDR3 bases: TGTGCCAGCAGTTACCCGGCTAGTCAGCCCCAGCATTTT.

The V call is TRBV6-2 or TRBV6-3, the J call TRBJ2-4; tentatively, D is TRBD1 (5 bases). The CDR3 is made up of 13 amino acids. With 2 bases removed from V and 8 bases from J, the gap between germline ends came to 10 bases. The germline CDR1 and CDR2 sequences are MNHEY and SVGEGT. CDR3 nucleotides: TGTGCCAGCAGTTACAGCGCAGGGTACATTCAGTACTTC. It encodes CASSYSAGYIQYF.

The chain combines TRBV7-2 with TRBJ2-7; 14 bases map to TRBD2. The V and J ends lost 5 bases and 0 bases, in that order; junction bases with no gene match: 12. Germline V gives CDR1 SGHTA, CDR2 FQGNSA. This CDR3 spans 19 amino acids. In DNA, the CDR3 is TGTGCCAGCAGCCTAAGGGGACTAGCGGGAGTCCACCACTCCTACGAGCAGTACTTC. Residues: CASSLRGLAGVHHSYEQYF.

The chain uses TRBV6-5 and TRBJ2-7; 8 nucleotides match TRBD1. Trimming cost V 5 bases and J 3 bases; bases outside gene matches: 9. CDR1 is MNHEY, CDR2 SVGAGI, per germline. The CDR3 consists of 15 residues. The chain's CDR3 is CASSRDRGAFYEQYF. CDR3 in DNA: TGTGCCAGCAGTAGAGACAGGGGCGCTTTCTACGAGCAGTACTTC.

The rearrangement uses TRBV28 and TRBJ1-1; no reliable D call. The V and J ends lost 3 bases and 4 bases respectively, with 15 bases between them. This CDR3 contains 15 residues. The germline CDR1 and CDR2 sequences are MDHEN and SYDVKM. The CDR3 region is CASSFQARLTTEAFF. CDR3 DNA sequence: TGTGCCAGCAGTTTTCAGGCCAGGCTAACCACTGAAGCTTTCTTT.

This chain uses TRBV28 with TRBJ1-4; no reliable D call. V was pared by 5 bases and J by 11 bases, with 12 bases between. The germline V gene encodes CDR1 MDHEN and CDR2 SYDVKM. There are 12 residues in the CDR3. CDR3 loop: CASSPPADKLFF. Here the CDR3 DNA reads TGTGCCAGCAGTCCCCCAGCGGACAAACTGTTTTTT.

This rearrangement joins TRBV7-2 to TRBJ2-3; D not resolved. The CDR3 contains 13 residues. The V gene lost 4 bases and the J gene lost 3 bases, with 8 bases spanning the gap. Germline CDR1 SGHTA, CDR2 FQGNSA. DNA of the CDR3: TGTGCCAGCAGCTCCCCCATGACAGATACGCAGTATTTT. Translated: CASSSPMTDTQYF.

V is TRBV19 and J is TRBJ1-5, with TRBD1 as a possible D gene (5 bases). Germline V CDR1 and CDR2: LNHDA, SQIVND (reference sequence). V gave up 4 bases and J gave up 5 bases, with 12 bases separating them. The CDR3 is made up of 14 amino acids. DNA of the CDR3: TGTGCCAGTAGTACGCGGGGACTTTATCAGCCCCAGCATTTT. Amino acids: CASSTRGLYQPQHF. Based on the CDR3 plus reference TRBV19 and TRBJ1-5, the full variable domain is DGGITQSPKYLFRKEGQNVTLSCEQNLNHDAMYWYRQDPGQGLRLIYYSQIVNDFQKGDIAEGYSVSREKKESFPLTVTSAQKNPTAFYLCASSTRGLYQPQHFGDGTRLSIL.

The chain couples TRBV28 to TRBJ2-7; D might be TRBD2 (6 bases). Germline CDR1 reads MDHEN; CDR2 reads SYDVKM. The V and J ends lost 3 bases and 4 bases respectively, with 22 bases between them. The CDR3 spans 17 residues. The CDR3 here is CASSFSRSGETLYEQYF. DNA for the CDR3: TGTGCCAGCAGTTTTAGTAGATCGGGGGAGACCCTATACGAGCAGTACTTC.

The V and J genes are TRBV10-3 and TRBJ2-5; 7 positions agree with TRBD2. The V segment lost 2 bases and the J segment 5 bases; nucleotides outside the gene matches: 2. The CDR3 spans 13 residues. Germline-derived CDR1 and CDR2 are ENHRY and SYGVKD. CDR3 nucleotides: TGTGCCATCAGTGAGAGGGAGGGTGAGACCCAGTACTTC. Translating it yields CAISEREGETQYF.

The rearrangement uses TRBV15 and TRBJ2-1; 9 nucleotides match TRBD2. Germline V gives CDR1 LNHNV, CDR2 YYDKDF (reference sequence). V shed 3 bases and J 8 bases; nucleotides not matched to a gene: 11. CDR3 size: 16 residues. The CDR3: CATSSWASGKSDEQFF. In DNA form, the CDR3 reads TGTGCCACCAGCAGCTGGGCTAGCGGGAAGTCCGATGAGCAGTTCTTC.

The chain has TRBV6-5 and TRBJ2-2; D is perhaps TRBD2 (6 bases). Germline CDR1 reads MNHEY; CDR2 reads SVGAGI. This CDR3 is 14 amino acids long. Trimming stripped 8 bases from V and 5 bases from J, with 15 bases between. Here the CDR3 reads CASDSGGMTGELFF. For the CDR3, the DNA is TGTGCCAGCGATAGCGGAGGGATGACCGGGGAGCTGTTTTTT.

Regarding this clone: Distinct nucleotide sequences in the sample also encode this CDR3. The genes are TRBV27 and TRBJ1-6, with D uncertain. V gave up 5 bases and J gave up 0 bases, with 8 bases separating them. Germline V gives CDR1 MNHEY, CDR2 SMNVEV (reference sequence). The CDR3 is made up of 15 amino acids. The CDR3 loop reads CASSPPSSYNSPLHF. The CDR3 region has the DNA TGTGCCAGCAGTCCCCCCAGCTCCTATAATTCACCCCTCCACTTT.

Only a few counts were recorded for this clone. This rearrangement joins TRBV7-2 to TRBJ2-7, with TRBD2 matching 9 bases. CDR3 length: 16 residues. V lost 2 bases to trimming and J lost 0 bases; unmatched junction nucleotides: 5. CDR1 is SGHTA, CDR2 FQGNSA, per germline. This chain's CDR3 is CASSLLAGGSSYEQYF. The CDR3 nucleotides read TGTGCCAGCAGCTTACTGGCGGGAGGGTCCTCCTACGAGCAGTACTTC.

The chain joins TRBV30 to TRBJ2-7, with D perhaps matching TRBD2 (6 bases). V lost 2 bases, J lost 7 bases, and 15 bases lay in between. CDR3 size: 13 residues. The V gene's germline CDR1 is GTSNPN and CDR2 SVGIG (reference sequence). The chain's CDR3 is CAWSQRDGGEQYF. The CDR3, as DNA: TGTGCCTGGAGTCAGAGGGACGGGGGAGAGCAGTACTTC.

This chain joins TRBV6-5 and TRBJ1-6; 9 bases match TRBD1. This CDR3 has 15 amino acids. After removal of 2 bases from V and 10 bases from J, the junction contained 6 bases not matched to a gene. CDR1 is MNHEY, CDR2 SVGAGI, per germline. CDR3 bases: TGTGCCAGCAGTTACGCCGGGACAGGGTTATCACCCCTCCACTTT. Its protein product is CASSYAGTGLSPLHF.